These 16 T cell receptor beta chains share one sample of origin, sequenced in a study of CD8 T cells in ankylosing spondylitis. A single record per CDR3 protein comes from TCRdb applying MiXCR to the 5' RACE reads. Found here are tens of thousands of distinct CDR3 sequences, 6.5% to 9.5% of them singletons; the top ten hold more than 25%. The sequencing input was blood. These TCRs come from a male donor with ankylosing spondylitis or in good health (not recorded which).

The rearrangement links TRBV7-3 to TRBJ1-1; the D is unclear. V dropped 4 bases and J dropped 3 bases, with 9 bases sitting between them. CDR1 and CDR2 (germline): SGHTA, FQGTGA. The CDR3 contains 13 residues. In DNA, the CDR3 is TGTGCCAGCAGCTCTGTTGGGGACACTGAAGCTTTCTTT. Residues: CASSSVGDTEAFF. The full variable domain, with the rest looked up from reference TRBV7-3 and TRBJ1-1, is GAGVSQTPSNKVTEKGKYVELRCDPISGHTALYWYRQSLGQGPEFLIYFQGTGAADDSGLPNDRFFAVRPEGSVSTLKIQRTERGDSAVYLCASSSVGDTEAFFGQGTRLTVV.

This clonotype was observed a handful of times. This chain uses TRBV28 with TRBJ2-2; 8 bases align to TRBD1. Looked up from germline, CDR1 is MDHEN and CDR2 is SYDVKM. V lost 5 bases to trimming and J lost 6 bases; unmatched junction nucleotides: 8. The CDR3 runs to 15 residues. This CDR3 is CASSTRTGYAGELFF. CDR3 sequence (DNA): TGTGCCAGCAGTACTCGGACAGGGTACGCCGGGGAGCTGTTTTTT.

V is TRBV5-5 and J is TRBJ1-5; D ambiguous. CDR1 and CDR2 (germline): SGHKS, YYEKEE (reference sequence). The CDR3 consists of 15 residues. V shed 4 bases and J shed 1 base, with 12 bases lying between them. CDR3: CASSPGRRSNQPQHF. The CDR3 DNA sequence: TGTGCCAGCAGCCCCGGGAGGCGGAGCAATCAGCCCCAGCATTTT.

The sample holds a few counts of this clonotype. This chain connects TRBV5-1 to TRBJ2-4; D ambiguous. The ends were cut back, 4 bases at V and 1 base at J, with 6 bases in the middle. The germline V gene encodes CDR1 SGHRS and CDR2 YFSETQ. The CDR3 is 13 amino acids. The DNA for the CDR3 is TGCGCCAGCAGCCCCACGGCCAAAAACATTCAGTACTTC. This translates into CASSPTAKNIQYF. Variable domain in full (rest from reference TRBV5-1 and TRBJ2-4): KAGVTQTPRYLIKTRGQQVTLSCSPISGHRSVSWYQQTPGQGLQFLFEYFSETQRNKGNFPGRFSGRQFSNSRSEMNVSTLELGDSALYLCASSPTAKNIQYFGAGTRLSVL.

This clonotype was seen more than once but under ten times. This chain connects TRBV29-1 to TRBJ2-6, with D maybe TRBD1 (5 bases). Trimming removed 2 bases from V and 3 bases from J, with 8 bases in between. Germline CDR1 SQVTM, CDR2 ANQGSEA. The length of the CDR3 is 14 residues. CDR3 sequence (DNA): TGCAGCGTTGAAAGGGGAAATGGGGCCAACGTCCTGACTTTC. Its protein is CSVERGNGANVLTF. Using reference TRBV29-1 and TRBJ2-6 for the parts outside the CDR3, the full variable domain is SAVISQKPSRDICQRGTSLTIQCQVDSQVTMMFWYRQQPGQSLTLIATANQGSEATYESGFVIDKFPISRPNLTFSTLTVSNMSPEDSSIYLCSVERGNGANVLTFGAGSRLTVL.

This clonotype has a count of ten or more. J is TRBJ2-5 and V is TRBV20-1, with D possibly TRBD1 on 6 matching bases. This CDR3 spans 12 amino acids. Trimming shortened V by 5 bases and J by 4 bases, and 11 bases separated the two germline ends. In germline, CDR1 is DFQATT, CDR2 SNEGSKA (reference sequence). This CDR3 reads CSARQVGETQYF. CDR3 nucleotides: TGCAGTGCTCGACAGGTCGGAGAGACCCAGTACTTC.

This clonotype has at least ten counts. The chain combines TRBV12-3 or TRBV12-4 with TRBJ2-1; TRBD2 matches at 12 bases. V lost 3 bases and J lost 8; bases outside the gene matches: 2. The CDR3 sequence is 14 residues long. CDR3 sequence reads: CASSFLAGGDEQFF. Written as DNA, the CDR3 is TGTGCCAGCAGTTTTCTAGCGGGGGGGGATGAGCAGTTCTTC.

This clonotype has ten or more counts. The V gene is TRBV7-2, the J gene TRBJ2-3; TRBD2 matches at 7 bases. Germline V gene data show CDR1 as SGHTA and CDR2 as FQGNSA. Germline trimming cut 1 base from V and 4 bases from J; bases unmatched to any gene: 5. There are 15 residues in the CDR3. CDR3 DNA sequence: TGTGCCAGCAGCTTAGGGTTCGCGGGAGCAGATACGCAGTATTTT. The encoded protein is CASSLGFAGADTQYF.

The V call is TRBV6-5, the J call TRBJ2-2, with D possibly called TRBD1 or TRBD2 (5 bases each). Trimming removed 5 bases from V and 9 bases from J, with 19 bases in between. Looked up from germline, CDR1 is MNHEY and CDR2 is SVGAGI. The CDR3 is made up of 15 amino acids. CDR3 region: CASSTEGTQLRELFF. The CDR3 nucleotides are TGTGCCAGCAGTACCGAGGGGACCCAATTGCGGGAGCTGTTTTTT.

The chain uses TRBV7-3 and TRBJ2-2, with D perhaps TRBD2 (6 bases). From germline, CDR1 is SGHTA and CDR2 FQGTGA. CDR3 length equals 17 residues. Trimming pared 0 bases from V and 3 bases from J, leaving 14 bases between. The chain's CDR3 is CASSLTSSGVYTGELFF. CDR3 coding DNA: TGTGCCAGCAGCTTAACTTCATCGGGGGTGTACACCGGGGAGCTGTTTTTT.

V and J are TRBV19 and TRBJ1-4; no clear D gene. The CDR3 spans 13 residues. Germline V CDR1 and CDR2: LNHDA, SQIVND (reference sequence). V lost 4 bases and J lost 12, with 15 bases in between. The DNA for the CDR3 is TGTGCCAGTAGTACCCATCGAGCCCTGGAACTGTTTTTT. Translating it yields CASSTHRALELFF.

This clonotype was recorded at least ten times. The J gene is TRBJ1-1, the V gene TRBV4-1; D remains ambiguous. V was cut by 4 bases and J by 4 bases, with 13 bases left in between. CDR1 is MGHRA and CDR2 is YSYEKL in the germline V gene. The CDR3 runs to 14 residues. The CDR3 reads CASSPREGGTEAFF. The CDR3 region has the DNA TGCGCCAGCAGCCCTCGGGAGGGTGGCACTGAAGCTTTCTTT.

The CDR3 sequence: CASSLSSGIPYEQYF. The CDR3 DNA is TGTGCCAGCAGTTTATCGAGCGGGATCCCCTACGAGCAGTACTTC. V gene TRBV28 combines with J gene TRBJ2-7; 7 bases align to TRBD2. Trimming took 1 base from V and 2 from J; bases not matched to a gene: 5. In germline, CDR1 is MDHEN, CDR2 SYDVKM. This CDR3 region has 15 residues.

This clonotype was seen repeatedly, ten times or more. The rearrangement uses TRBV2 and TRBJ2-5; D is undetermined. Germline lookup yields CDR1 SNHLY and CDR2 FYNNEI. This CDR3 contains 13 residues. Between the trimmed V and J ends, which lost 8 bases and 4 bases, there was a span of 14 bases. CDR3: CASGLVRSETQYF. The CDR3 region has the DNA TGTGCCAGCGGGCTAGTTCGGTCAGAGACCCAGTACTTC.

This clonotype has a handful of counts. This chain links TRBV4-1 with TRBJ2-2; TRBD2 matches 7 bases. Germline loops: CDR1 MGHRA, CDR2 YSYEKL. The CDR3 loop spans 14 amino acids. Trimming cost V 1 base and J 7 bases; bases outside gene matches: 3. CDR3 sequence: CASSQVAGLGELFF. CDR3 nucleotide sequence: TGCGCCAGCAGCCAAGTAGCGGGTCTCGGGGAGCTGTTTTTT.

This clonotype was counted between two and nine times. The rearrangement joins TRBV10-3 to TRBJ1-5, with TRBD1 matching 8 bases. CDR1 is ENHRY and CDR2 is SYGVKD in the germline V gene. After removal of 10 bases from V and 0 bases from J, the junction contained 5 bases not matched to a gene. CDR3 length equals 14 residues. In DNA form, the CDR3 reads TGTGCCACCCTACAGGGGGATAGCAATCAGCCCCAGCATTTT. It encodes CATLQGDSNQPQHF.